This is a list of T cell receptor beta chains from one sample in a study of STAT5B mutations in CD4+ large granular lymphocyte leukemia. Sequenced by immunoSEQ multiplex PCR; TCRdb stores in-frame clones only, minus some. Here the sample spans about 40,000 clones, approximately 88% being singletons. Sequenced material: CD4+ T cells from blood buffy coats. Receptor source: a human donor in good health. CDR3s include the opening cysteine and the closing phenylalanine or tryptophan. The D gene is left open where the match is weak. Clone size is not always given. Where it is, it says once, few, many or a class for expanded clones.

J gene	V gene	D gene	CDR3 length	clone size	CDR3 DNA	CDR3 protein
TRBJ2-7	TRBV7-2	NA	12	NA	TGTGCCAGCAGCCACAACTCCTACGAGCAGTACTTC	CASSHNSYEQYF
TRBJ1-5	TRBV6-6	NA	16	NA	TGTGCCAGCAGTTACCGTGGCAGTAATAGCAATCAGCCCCAGCATTTT	CASSYRGSNSNQPQHF
TRBJ1-6	TRBV30	NA	16	NA	TGTGCCTGGATGCAGACGGGCATGTCCTATAATTCACCCCTCCACTTT	CAWMQTGMSYNSPLHF
TRBJ2-1	TRBV15	TRBD2	14	NA	TGTGCCACCAGCAGAGGCGGGAGCCTCAATGAGCAGTTCTTC	CATSRGGSLNEQFF
TRBJ2-7	TRBV4-3	NA	17	NA	TGCGCCAGCAGCCAAGGTGAATCGGTGGATAGCTCCTACGAGCAGTACTTC	CASSQGESVDSSYEQYF
TRBJ2-1	TRBV6-5	NA	12	NA	TGTGCCAGCAGTTACCCCGACAGCGAGCAGTTCTTC	CASSYPDSEQFF
TRBJ2-2	TRBV7-9	NA	12	NA	TGTGCCAGCAGCTTAGTCCCCGGGGAGCTGTTTTTT	CASSLVPGELFF
TRBJ1-1	TRBV9	NA	14	NA	TGTGCCAGCAGCCTCGGCAGTACGAACACTGAAGCTTTCTTT	CASSLGSTNTEAFF
TRBJ2-3	TRBV5-1	TRBD2	16	NA	TGCGCCAGCAGCTTTGGTTCTAGCGGGGGCACAGATACGCAGTATTTT	CASSFGSSGGTDTQYF
TRBJ2-5	TRBV7-2	TRBD1	14	NA	TGTGCCAGCAGCACCGGGACAGTCCAAGAGACCCAGTACTTC	CASSTGTVQETQYF
TRBJ1-1	TRBV11-2	NA	14	NA	TGTGCCAGCAGCTCCAGGGTCGAACACACTGAAGCTTTCTTT	CASSSRVEHTEAFF
TRBJ1-4	TRBV4-2	NA	15	NA	TGTGCCAGCAGCCAACAGGCAGCAACTAATGAAAAACTGTTTTTT	CASSQQAATNEKLFF
TRBJ2-5	TRBV11-1	NA	13	NA	TGTGCCAGCAGCCTAAGCGGTCCTGGGACCCAGTACTTC	CASSLSGPGTQYF
TRBJ2-7	TRBV30	NA	12	NA	TGTGCCTGGAGGAGAACAGGGAGCGAGCAGTACTTC	CAWRRTGSEQYF
TRBJ1-4	TRBV6-5	NA	15	NA	TGTGCCAGCAGTTACACAGGGACTTGGCATGAAAAACTGTTTTTT	CASSYTGTWHEKLFF
TRBJ2-2	TRBV5-6	TRBD2	16	NA	TGTGCCAGCAGAAGCGGGGGGGAACCGAACACCGGGGAGCTGTTTTTT	CASRSGGEPNTGELFF
TRBJ1-4	TRBV5-1	TRBD1	16	NA	TGCGCCAGCAGCTTGGCGTCGACAGGGGGTAATGAAAAACTGTTTTTT	CASSLASTGGNEKLFF
TRBJ1-2	TRBV28	TRBD1	15	NA	TGTGCCAGTGGATCCGGGACAGGGAAAACCTATGGCTACACCTTC	CASGSGTGKTYGYTF
TRBJ2-1	TRBV7-9	TRBD2	17	few	TGTGCCAGCAGCTTAGCCGGGACTAGCGTCCCCTACAATGAGCAGTTCTTC	CASSLAGTSVPYNEQFF
TRBJ2-2	TRBV5-4	TRBD2	15	NA	TGTGCCAGCAGCTTGGGTGCGGGGGTCCCCGGGGAGCTGTTTTTT	CASSLGAGVPGELFF
TRBJ2-2	TRBV4-2	NA	16	NA	TGTGCCAGCAGCCAAGATTTAAGCGGCTTTACCGGGGAGCTGTTTTTT	CASSQDLSGFTGELFF
TRBJ1-2	TRBV29-1	NA	13	NA	TGCAGCGTTGCGACCCCCTCAATCTATGGCTACACCTTC	CSVATPSIYGYTF
TRBJ1-2	TRBV5-4	NA	14	NA	TGTGCCAGCAGCCCCGGGGCAGGGGAATATGGCTACACCTTC	CASSPGAGEYGYTF
TRBJ1-4	TRBV9	TRBD1	16	once	TGTGCCAGCAGCCATCCGGGACAGGGGACTAATGAAAAACTGTTTTTT	CASSHPGQGTNEKLFF
TRBJ1-1	TRBV6-1	NA	15	once	TGTGCCAGCAGTGCCGTACAGGGTGTAGGCACTGAAGCTTTCTTT	CASSAVQGVGTEAFF
TRBJ2-3	TRBV29-1	TRBD2	15	NA	TGCAGCGCCCCCCGGGGGGGGGTTGGCACAGATACGCAGTATTTT	CSAPRGGVGTDTQYF
TRBJ1-5	TRBV28	NA	14	NA	TGTGCCAGCACCGAACAGGGAAGCAGGCAGCCCCAGCATTTT	CASTEQGSRQPQHF
TRBJ2-7	TRBV6-5	NA	12	NA	TGTGCCAGCAGTTACTCGATGGGGCGGCAGTACTTC	CASSYSMGRQYF
TRBJ2-3	TRBV5-4	NA	15	few	TGTGCCAGCAGCTTGAGTTTAGGCAGCGCGGATACGCAGTATTTT	CASSLSLGSADTQYF
TRBJ1-4	TRBV19	NA	14	NA	TGTGCCAGTAGTTTGACAGGCGGTAATGAAAAACTGTTTTTT	CASSLTGGNEKLFF
TRBJ1-2	TRBV6-1	NA	15	NA	TGTGCCAGCAGTGAGGGAGGGGGGCAGAACTATGGCTACACCTTC	CASSEGGGQNYGYTF
TRBJ2-7	TRBV13	NA	14	few	TGTGCCAGCAGCCCCAGCTCAGAACCTTACGAGCAGTACTTC	CASSPSSEPYEQYF
TRBJ2-3	TRBV6-5	NA	12	NA	TGTGCCAGCGCCAGCGGCACAGATACGCAGTATTTT	CASASGTDTQYF
TRBJ2-7	TRBV27	TRBD1	15	NA	TGTGCCAGCAGTCTAACCGGGACAGGGAATTGGCGGCAGTACTTC	CASSLTGTGNWRQYF
TRBJ2-4	TRBV2	TRBD1	16	NA	TGTGCCAGCACTCCAAATCCGGGACAGTCCCAAAACATTCAGTACTTC	CASTPNPGQSQNIQYF
TRBJ1-1	TRBV10-3	NA	13	few	TGTGCCATCAGTGCGACTGAGACCGCTGAAGCTTTCTTT	CAISATETAEAFF
TRBJ1-1	TRBV7-3	NA	13	NA	TGTGCCAGCAGCTTAACGTTCCAGGGGGAAGCTTTCTTT	CASSLTFQGEAFF
TRBJ1-1	TRBV4-2	TRBD1	18	few	TGTGCCAGCAGCCAAGATACCGGGACAGGTCAGCAGAACACTGAAGCTTTCTTT	CASSQDTGTGQQNTEAFF
TRBJ2-5	TRBV19	TRBD2	15	NA	TGTGCCAGTAGTATATTCTCTAGCGGGAGTGAGACCCAGTACTTC	CASSIFSSGSETQYF
TRBJ2-7	TRBV11-3	NA	15	NA	TGTGCCAGCAGCTTCCAGAGTGGAGACACCTACGAGCAGTACTTC	CASSFQSGDTYEQYF
TRBJ1-4	TRBV11-2	NA	12	once	TGTGCCAGCAGCTTAGAGGGTGAAAAACTGTTTTTT	CASSLEGEKLFF
TRBJ2-7	TRBV11-2	NA	14	NA	TGTGCCAGCAGCTACCTGGAGGACACCTACGAGCAGTACTTC	CASSYLEDTYEQYF
TRBJ2-7	TRBV10-3	TRBD2	15	NA	TGTGCCATCAGCGACCTGACTAGCGGGACAAACGAGCAGTACTTC	CAISDLTSGTNEQYF
TRBJ2-7	TRBV5-6	NA	16	NA	TGTGCCAGCAGCTTGGTGTCGCGGAATCTTCTCTACGAGCAGTACTTC	CASSLVSRNLLYEQYF
TRBJ2-3	TRBV28	NA	12	once	TGTGCCAGCTCTGGGAGCACAGATACGCAGTATTTT	CASSGSTDTQYF
TRBJ1-2	TRBV11-3	NA	13	NA	TGTGCCAGCAGCTTAGAATATGGAAGCAACTACACCTTC	CASSLEYGSNYTF
TRBJ2-5	TRBV27	NA	17	NA	TGTGCCAGCAGTTTATCGGCGCGGGGGCCGGGGTTAGAGACCCAGTACTTC	CASSLSARGPGLETQYF
TRBJ1-4	TRBV19	NA	13	NA	TGTGCCAGTAGCCGGGACTTCAATGAAAAACTGTTTTTT	CASSRDFNEKLFF
TRBJ1-6	TRBV4-3	TRBD1	22	NA	TGCGCCAGCAGCCAAGCCCCCCCGGAACAGGGGGCGTTTGTGGGGAATAATTCACCCCTCCACTTT	CASSQAPPEQGAFVGNNSPLHF